The 16 T cell receptor beta chains below all came from one sample that was sequenced in a study of blood T cell repertoires in COVID-19. The assay was immunoSEQ multiplex PCR, and TCRdb's table has in-frame clones only and misses some. The sample lists some 380,000 clones; about four fifths were seen once. Material for sequencing was peripheral blood. The receptors were sampled from a human donor with acute or convalescent COVID-19. The donor label of this sample is uncertain.

This sequence joins TRBV7-9 and TRBJ1-6; unclear D gene. The V end was cut by 5 bases, the J end by 0 bases, with 11 bases between. Germline-derived CDR1 and CDR2 are SEHNR and FQNEAQ (reference sequence). This CDR3 has 16 amino acids. The CDR3 nucleotides are TGTGCCAGCAGCCTTACAGTGCTCTCCTATAATTCACCCCTCCACTTT. As protein: CASSLTVLSYNSPLHF.

The chain carries TRBV18 and TRBJ2-5; D might be TRBD1 (6 bases). The germline V gene has CDR1 KGHSH and CDR2 LQKENI. The CDR3 has 14 amino acids. V was trimmed by 4 bases and J by 5 bases, leaving 14 bases between them. The CDR3 sequence: CASSRDTGGETQYF. The CDR3, as DNA: TGTGCCAGCTCACGGGACACCGGTGGGGAGACCCAGTACTTC.

The V gene is TRBV10-3, the J gene TRBJ2-1; D perhaps matches TRBD2 (6 bases). Trimming took 6 bases from V and 8 from J, leaving 20 bases between them. The germline V gene has CDR1 ENHRY and CDR2 SYGVKD. This CDR3 spans 15 amino acids. The CDR3 DNA is TGTGCCATCAGCGTCGGGAGAGATCCTGGGGATGAGCAGTTCTTC. Residues: CAISVGRDPGDEQFF.

The chain recombines TRBV7-9 with TRBJ2-1; 9 positions agree with TRBD1. Germline V gene sequence: CDR1 SEHNR, CDR2 FQNEAQ (reference sequence). CDR3 length: 14 residues. V dropped 6 bases and J dropped 6; count of bases not matched to a gene: 6. The CDR3 reads CASRHQGQGNEQFF. CDR3 nucleotides: TGTGCCAGCAGACACCAGGGACAGGGCAATGAGCAGTTCTTC.

The chain carries TRBV5-4 and TRBJ1-4; 7 bases map to TRBD1. Germline V gene data show CDR1 as SGHNT and CDR2 as YYREEE (reference sequence). Germline trimming cut 1 base from V and 8 bases from J; bases unmatched to any gene: 5. The CDR3 extends over 14 amino acids. CDR3: CASSLQGVREKLFF. CDR3 bases: TGTGCCAGCAGCTTGCAGGGGGTTAGAGAAAAACTGTTTTTT. Filled out from reference TRBV5-4 and TRBJ1-4, the complete variable domain reads ETGVTQSPTHLIKTRGQQVTLRCSSQSGHNTVSWYQQALGQGPQFIFQYYREEENGRGNFPPRFSGLQFPNYSSELNVNALELDDSALYLCASSLQGVREKLFFGSGTQLSVL.

This chain uses TRBV3-1 (or the pseudogene TRBV3-2) with TRBJ1-3, with D possibly TRBD1 on 5 matching bases. Trimming removed 1 base at V and 0 bases at J, with 13 bases between. Germline V gene sequence: CDR1 LGHDT, CDR2 YNNKEL (reference sequence). The CDR3 has 17 amino acids. DNA for the CDR3: TGTGCCAGCAGCCAAGCCCGACAGTGGAGCTCTGGAAACACCATATATTTT. Its protein product is CASSQARQWSSGNTIYF.

The chain recombines TRBV4-1 with TRBJ2-1; 9 bases agree with TRBD2. The CDR3 is made up of 16 amino acids. The V segment lost 1 base and the J segment 4 bases; nucleotides outside the gene matches: 5. Germline loops: CDR1 MGHRA, CDR2 YSYEKL. The DNA of the CDR3 is TGCGCCAGCAGCCAAGGGATAGCGGGGGTTTACAATGAGCAGTTCTTC. Translation: CASSQGIAGVYNEQFF.

The chain couples TRBV19 to TRBJ1-2, with 7 bases identical to TRBD1. The CDR3 extends over 13 amino acids. Losses at the gene ends were 5 bases for V and 4 bases for J; bases not matched to a gene: 4. Germline V gene data show CDR1 as LNHDA and CDR2 as SQIVND (reference sequence). In DNA form, the CDR3 reads TGTGCCAGTAGTCCCGGGACAGCCTATGGCTACACCTTC. Amino acid sequence: CASSPGTAYGYTF.

The J gene is TRBJ2-3, the V gene TRBV12-3 or TRBV12-4, with D hard to call. This CDR3 has 13 residues. V lost 2 bases and J 1 base, leaving 4 bases between the germline ends. The CDR3 nucleotides are TGTGCCAGCAGTTTAATAGGCACAGATACGCAGTATTTT. The encoded protein is CASSLIGTDTQYF.

The chain has TRBV3-1 (or the pseudogene TRBV3-2) and TRBJ1-6, with 11 bases aligning to TRBD1. This CDR3 contains 14 residues. Germline-derived CDR1 and CDR2 are LGHDT and YNNKEL (reference sequence). Losses at the gene ends were 3 bases for V and 12 bases for J; bases not matched to a gene: 4. The CDR3 DNA reads as TGTGCCAGCAGCCAGGGACAGGGGGGTTTACCCCTCCACTTT. This gives the protein CASSQGQGGLPLHF.

V is TRBV7-9 and J is TRBJ2-1, with 7 bases aligning to TRBD1. Per the germline V gene, CDR1 is SEHNR and CDR2 is FQNEAQ (reference sequence). Trimming cost V 1 base and J 3 bases; bases outside gene matches: 12. This CDR3 has 18 residues. CDR3 nucleotides: TGTGCCAGCAGCTTAGGAATCCTCCGGGACAGTGACTACAATGAGCAGTTCTTC. It encodes CASSLGILRDSDYNEQFF.

The V call is TRBV18, the J call TRBJ1-1; tentatively, D is TRBD1 (5 bases). The CDR3 consists of 15 residues. Trimming pared 5 bases from V and 1 base from J, leaving 14 bases between. Germline values: CDR1 KGHSH, CDR2 LQKENI. This chain's CDR3 is CASSSRSGKNTEAFF. The DNA of the CDR3 is TGTGCCAGCTCATCCAGGTCAGGGAAGAACACTGAAGCTTTCTTT.

The chain uses TRBV20-1 and TRBJ2-1, with D possibly TRBD1 on 6 matching bases. V lost 3 bases, J lost 6 bases, and 18 bases lay in between. CDR1 DFQATT and CDR2 SNEGSKA come from the germline V gene (reference sequence). The CDR3 extends over 15 amino acids. CDR3 coding DNA: TGCAGTGCTAGTAATGGGGGCTCCTTGAGCAATGAGCAGTTCTTC. Its protein is CSASNGGSLSNEQFF.

The chain joins TRBV2 to TRBJ1-5; no clear D. Deletions cut 5 bases from V and 3 bases from J, with 11 bases between. Germline loops: CDR1 SNHLY, CDR2 FYNNEI. This CDR3 has 14 residues. The CDR3 bases are TGTGCCAGCAGTCTTAGCGGGAACAATCAGCCCCAGCATTTT. It yields the protein CASSLSGNNQPQHF.

This chain connects TRBV5-4 to TRBJ2-6; 8 bases line up with TRBD1. Germline CDR1 SGHNT, CDR2 YYREEE (reference sequence). Trimming took 4 bases from V and 0 from J; bases not matched to a gene: 9. The CDR3 loop spans 18 amino acids. The CDR3: CASSAGQAPSSGANVLTF. The DNA of the CDR3 is TGTGCCAGCAGCGCGGGACAGGCCCCAAGCTCTGGGGCCAACGTCCTGACTTTC.

The chain links TRBV4-2 to TRBJ1-3, with D perhaps TRBD1 (6 bases). The CDR3 covers 16 residues. Deletions cut 1 base from V and 2 bases from J, with 12 bases between. The germline V gene encodes CDR1 LGHNA and CDR2 YNFKEQ. In nucleotides, the CDR3 is TGTGCCAGCAGCCAAGGCCACGGGACACCTGGAAACACCATATATTTT. As protein: CASSQGHGTPGNTIYF.